Detailed here is one T cell receptor (beta chain). Its cognate antigen has yet to be identified. Base qualities were left out, and no much larger clone turns up one base away. This record belongs to a study of blood T cell repertoires in COVID-19 (dated by TCRdb to 2020 to 2021). Context from the whole study: Samples covering the acute and convalescent phases of COVID-19 were provided by collaborators in the United States, Italy and Spain. The material from the prospective study consisted of cDNA or gDNA derived from T cells, B-cell-depleted T cells, or PBMCs. Subjects who had been exposed to COVID-19, were actively infected with it, or had recovered from it provided the deeply sampled blood TCRbeta repertoires that made up the dataset. The repertoires were made available in a free public database intended to serve as a resource for research on the immune response to SARS-CoV-2. The samples were drawn from two sources: the first 160 participants of the ongoing ImmuneRACE study, and 1,200 or so subjects contributed by 6 global collaborators. Nearly every sample came with metadata listing a de-identified subject ID, COVID-19 status, age in years and sex. Where available, HLA class I and class II types were taken from metadata supplied by the sample provider and were not determined by assay-based typing.

TCRbeta CDR3 regions were amplified from genomic DNA using the immunoSEQ Assay, a bias-controlled multiplex PCR. Concerning the study's data processing: The number of nucleated cells in each sample was estimated from the amplification of reference gene primers within the assay. To quantify the absolute abundance of each unique TCRbeta CDR3 rearrangement, sequence reads were collapsed and filtered. For each sample, productive Simpson clonality was calculated by taking the square root of Simpson's diversity index across productive rearrangements. Sourced from immuneACCESS, this table was stored by TCRdb with only in-frame sequences that have V and J called. A share of the clones is absent; for the studies checked, an unresolved V gene accounts for under half, and the remainder has no known explanation. The V and J calls and clone size are taken from that table; D and trimming were inferred from the DNA. The sample profile shows about 150,000 clones; roughly nine tenths of them were found once. The top ten clones comprise roughly 12% of the sample.

At one collaborating source in Seattle, patients were enrolled during active infection and were followed longitudinally through the course of disease. The collaborating institutions used their own protocols to collect whole blood in K2EDTA tubes. For TCRbeta analysis, collaborators shipped samples in one of three forms: frozen whole blood, isolated PBMCs, or DNA extracted from either of those sample types. General study outcomes and caveats: Clinical and demographic metadata were provided uncurated, with the amount varying by source and participant.

The receptor was derived from a man younger than 35 with COVID-19, enrolled during active disease. The specimen was peripheral blood.

The CDR3 sequence is CASSLGTVYGYTF. The DNA reads as follows: TGTGCCAGCAGCCTCGGGACAGTCTATGGCTACACCTTC. The V and J genes are TRBV5-6 and TRBJ1-2, with 7 central nucleotides matching TRBD1. Spanning cysteine to phenylalanine, the CDR3 consists of 13 amino acids. Just the 39-base CDR3 DNA is kept, in frame starting at base 1. Trimming accounts for 4 bases at V and 4 bases at J, while the number of junction bases matched to no gene is 4. For CDR1 and CDR2, the germline V gene lists SGHDT and YYEEEE.